A single sample is the source of the 30 T cell receptor beta chains below, sequenced in a study of OX40 agonist ivuxolimab in advanced cancers. Sequencing was performed with immunoSEQ multiplex PCR; in TCRdb, only in-frame clones are kept and a portion is missing. The repertoire holds approximately 73,000 clones, with approximately 88% as singletons. The source was CD4+ or CD8+ T cells sorted from blood, collected in a trial of the OX40 agonist ivuxolimab. These receptor sequences come from an adult with an advanced solid tumor such as melanoma, head and neck, liver or kidney cancer.

The sample holds a few counts of this clone. The J gene is TRBJ2-2, the V gene TRBV5-4; 8 bases fit TRBD1. Germline CDR1 is SGHNT and CDR2 is YYREEE (reference sequence). The CDR3 loop spans 15 amino acids. V lost 4 bases, J lost 1 base, and 3 bases stayed unmatched. The CDR3 DNA is TGTGCCAGCAGCGTGACAGGGGTGAACACCGGGGAGCTGTTTTTT. Protein product: CASSVTGVNTGELFF.

V usage is TRBV14 and J usage is TRBJ1-4, with 7 bases aligning to TRBD1. Germline V gene data show CDR1 as SGHDN and CDR2 as FVKESK. This CDR3 is built from 15 residues. The V and J ends lost 0 bases and 10 bases, in that order; junction bases with no gene match: 8. CDR3 DNA: TGTGCCAGCAGCCAAGATCTGACAGGGAGCGGAAAACTGTTTTTT. This encodes CASSQDLTGSGKLFF.

The V call is TRBV28, the J call TRBJ2-7; maybe TRBD2 (6 bases). The V end lost 0 bases, the J end lost 0 bases, and 12 bases lay between the germline ends. Germline V CDR1 and CDR2: MDHEN, SYDVKM. There are 16 residues in the CDR3. DNA for the CDR3: TGTGCCAGCAGTTTATGGGGGACTGCTAGCTCCTACGAGCAGTACTTC. Encoded protein: CASSLWGTASSYEQYF.

The CDR3, as DNA: TGTGCCAGCAGGAGGGCGGGAGCCCTTACCGGGGAGCTGTTTTTT. Translating it yields CASRRAGALTGELFF. The chain combines TRBV27 with TRBJ2-2; 7 bases map to TRBD2. Germline V gene sequence: CDR1 MNHEY, CDR2 SMNVEV (reference sequence). Germline trimming cut 6 bases from V and 5 bases from J; bases unmatched to any gene: 9. The CDR3 spans 15 residues.

The chain combines TRBV6-6 with TRBJ2-1; D gene uncertain. The CDR3 has 13 amino acids. The germline V and J ends were trimmed by 1 base and 7 bases, with 8 bases remaining between them. Germline V gives CDR1 MNHNY, CDR2 SVGAGI (reference sequence). For the CDR3, the DNA is TGTGCCAGCAGTTACTGGGATGGGAATGAGCAGTTCTTC. Residues: CASSYWDGNEQFF.

The chain uses TRBV4-1 and TRBJ1-1, with a weak D call TRBD1 (5 bases). The V and J ends lost 4 bases and 0 bases respectively, with 12 bases between them. CDR3 length equals 15 residues. Germline CDR1 reads MGHRA; CDR2 reads YSYEKL. Written as DNA, the CDR3 is TGCGCCAGCAGCCGGGGCCCAGGTCTGAACACTGAAGCTTTCTTT. This gives the protein CASSRGPGLNTEAFF.

The count of this clone is one. The chain carries TRBV7-4 and TRBJ2-3; D call uncertain. The CDR3 is 15 amino acids. CDR1 SGHVT and CDR2 SQSDAQ come from the germline V gene. V was shortened by 2 bases and J by 2 bases, with 11 bases between the two germline ends. CDR3 in amino acids: CASSLQPHHTDTQYF. CDR3 sequence (DNA): TGTGCCAGCAGCTTACAGCCGCATCACACAGATACGCAGTATTTT.

The V call is TRBV19, the J call TRBJ1-2, with D unclear. This CDR3 spans 11 amino acids. V lost 11 bases, J lost 8 bases, and 15 bases lay in between. Germline V gene lookup returns CDR1 LNHDA and CDR2 SQIVND (reference sequence). CDR3 nucleotides: TGTGCCGCCAAAAAGGCTGGCGGCTACACCTTC. This translates into CAAKKAGGYTF.

The chain employs TRBV6-5 and TRBJ2-7; tentative D call: TRBD1 (5 bases). Germline values: CDR1 MNHEY, CDR2 SVGAGI. This CDR3 is 15 amino acids long. Trimming removed 0 bases at V and 2 bases at J, with 11 bases between. The CDR3 spells CASSYSTESAYEQYF. CDR3 nucleotide sequence: TGTGCCAGCAGTTACTCGACAGAGTCCGCCTACGAGCAGTACTTC.

The chain is built from TRBV7-9 and TRBJ2-2, with no clear D. Deletions cut 8 bases from V and 5 bases from J, with 15 bases between. Germline V gene sequence: CDR1 SEHNR, CDR2 FQNEAQ (reference sequence). CDR3 length: 14 amino acids. CDR3 DNA sequence: TGTGCCAGCCTTGGGCGGAGCGAGACCGGGGAGCTGTTTTTT. Protein sequence: CASLGRSETGELFF. Filled out from reference TRBV7-9 and TRBJ2-2, the complete variable domain reads DTGVSQNPRHKITKRGQNVTFRCDPISEHNRLYWYRQTLGQGPEFLTYFQNEAQLEKSRLLSDRFSAERPKGSFSTLEIQRTEQGDSAMYLCASLGRSETGELFFGEGSRLTVL.

The rearrangement joins TRBV7-9 to TRBJ2-5; 9 positions match TRBD1. The germline CDR1 and CDR2 sequences are SEHNR and FQNEAQ (reference sequence). The CDR3 contains 15 residues. V lost 0 bases, J lost 5 bases, and 4 bases stayed unmatched. CDR3 residues: CASSLAVTGGETQYF. The CDR3 DNA reads as TGTGCCAGCAGCTTAGCGGTGACAGGGGGGGAGACCCAGTACTTC.

DNA of the CDR3: TGTGCCAGCAGCTTGCCAGGTGAGAACTACGAGCAGTACTTC. Protein: CASSLPGENYEQYF. The chain uses TRBV5-4 and TRBJ2-5, with D unclear. With the DNA end fitting TRBJ2-7 better, the J assignment may be wrong. This CDR3 is built from 14 residues. Germline V gene data show CDR1 as SGHNT and CDR2 as YYREEE (reference sequence).

V usage is TRBV12-5 and J usage is TRBJ2-1; 7 bases fit TRBD2. This CDR3 region has 16 residues. V trimming: 3 bases; J trimming: 4 bases; junction bases outside the gene matches: 9. Germline loops: CDR1 LGHNT, CDR2 FRNRAP. The CDR3 sequence is CASGFITGGLYNEQFF. CDR3 DNA: TGTGCTAGTGGTTTTATCACGGGAGGACTGTACAATGAGCAGTTCTTC.

The chain has TRBV29-1 and TRBJ2-7; tentatively, D is TRBD1 or TRBD2 (5 bases each). This CDR3 comprises 14 residues. Trimming took 0 bases from V and 10 from J, leaving 19 bases between them. The V gene's germline CDR1 is SQVTM and CDR2 ANQGSEA. Here the CDR3 reads CSVEDWGGAGEQYF. The CDR3 region has the DNA TGCAGCGTTGAAGACTGGGGCGGAGCCGGGGAACAGTACTTC.

This clone appeared a single time. The V gene is TRBV28, the J gene TRBJ2-5; 8 bases line up with TRBD2. Unmatched junction bases numbered 7, after V lost 6 bases and J lost 4 bases. This CDR3 spans 14 amino acids. Germline CDR1 MDHEN, CDR2 SYDVKM. CDR3 in amino acids: CASSSSGGAETQYF. In nucleotides, the CDR3 is TGTGCCAGCAGCTCTTCGGGGGGGGCAGAGACCCAGTACTTC.

This clone was observed once. V usage is TRBV7-2 and J usage is TRBJ1-1, with 7 bases identical to TRBD1. The CDR3 spans 15 residues. The J segment lost 10 bases and the V segment lost 4 bases, leaving 15 bases of the junction unmatched. From germline, CDR1 is SGHTA and CDR2 FQGNSA. In DNA form, the CDR3 reads TGTGCCAGCAGCTGGCCGGGGACAGAGCCCTTCGGAGCTTTCTTT. Protein sequence: CASSWPGTEPFGAFF.

This chain links TRBV5-5 with TRBJ1-5, with D hard to call. CDR1 and CDR2 from the germline V gene are SGHKS and YYEKEE (reference sequence). This CDR3 region has 13 residues. V lost 0 bases, J lost 8 bases, and 9 bases lay in between. The CDR3 protein is CASSLAREEPQHF. CDR3 nucleotide sequence: TGTGCCAGCAGCTTGGCGAGGGAGGAGCCCCAGCATTTT.

J is TRBJ2-1 and V is TRBV2; the D is unclear. This CDR3 is built from 14 residues. Per the germline V gene, CDR1 is SNHLY and CDR2 is FYNNEI. V gave up 7 bases and J gave up 5 bases, with 15 bases separating them. DNA for the CDR3: TGTGCCAGCATCGTCCAGCGAAACAACAATGAGCAGTTCTTC. Protein: CASIVQRNNNEQFF.

The rearrangement joins TRBV18 to TRBJ1-1; 9 nucleotides align to TRBD1. The CDR3 covers 17 residues. V shed 2 bases and J 0 bases; nucleotides not matched to a gene: 7. Germline V lookup: CDR1 KGHSH, CDR2 LQKENI. DNA of the CDR3: TGTGCCAGCTCACCAAACCGGGACAGGGCCTTGAACACTGAAGCTTTCTTT. It specifies CASSPNRDRALNTEAFF.

This rearrangement joins TRBV7-9 to TRBJ2-7; 7 nucleotides match TRBD1. The V segment lost 2 bases and the J segment 2 bases; nucleotides outside the gene matches: 0. CDR3 size: 13 residues. Germline CDR1 SEHNR, CDR2 FQNEAQ (reference sequence). The DNA of the CDR3 is TGTGCCAGCAGCTTAACAGGGGCCTACGAGCAGTACTTC. Its protein is CASSLTGAYEQYF.

This sequence joins TRBV2 and TRBJ2-1; 7 nucleotides align to TRBD2. From germline, CDR1 is SNHLY and CDR2 FYNNEI. Trimming removed 6 bases from V and 2 bases from J; junction bases left unmatched: 13. The CDR3 has 17 amino acids. The CDR3 reads CASREGGGSLAYNEQFF. The DNA of the CDR3 is TGTGCCAGCAGGGAGGGCGGCGGGAGTCTCGCCTACAATGAGCAGTTCTTC.

The chain has TRBV7-9 and TRBJ2-4; D is perhaps TRBD1 (5 bases). Trimming left V 4 bases short and J 6 bases short, with 10 bases between. Germline values: CDR1 SEHNR, CDR2 FQNEAQ (reference sequence). The CDR3 has 13 amino acids. DNA of the CDR3: TGTGCCAGCAGCTCGGACACGGGAAACATTCAGTACTTC. Translation gives CASSSDTGNIQYF.

This chain connects TRBV5-1 to TRBJ1-1, with a possible D match to TRBD1 (6 bases). The germline V gene has CDR1 SGHRS and CDR2 YFSETQ. The CDR3 is 13 residues long. Trimming took off 4 bases at V and 5 bases at J, with 12 bases between the two ends. The chain's CDR3 is CASSRTGYTEAFF. In nucleotides, the CDR3 is TGCGCCAGCAGCCGTACAGGGTATACTGAAGCTTTCTTT.

The chain joins TRBV10-3 to TRBJ1-1, with 10 bases lining up with TRBD1. CDR1 ENHRY and CDR2 SYGVKD come from the germline V gene. The CDR3 is 14 amino acids. V dropped 4 bases and J dropped 1; count of bases not matched to a gene: 0. The CDR3 protein is CAISGDRGNTEAFF. The DNA of the CDR3 is TGTGCCATCAGTGGGGACAGGGGGAACACTGAAGCTTTCTTT.

V usage is TRBV30 and J usage is TRBJ2-1, with D maybe TRBD2 (6 bases). Germline CDR1 and CDR2: GTSNPN and SVGIG (reference sequence). The CDR3 consists of 14 residues. V lost 2 bases, J lost 8 bases, and 16 bases lay in between. For the CDR3, the DNA is TGTGCCTGGAGTCCGGGAGTGGGGAAGGATGAGCAGTTCTTC. Its protein product is CAWSPGVGKDEQFF.

This chain connects TRBV10-3 to TRBJ1-1; the match to TRBD1 covers 9 bases. V shed 6 bases, J shed 5 bases, and the junction held 4 bases outside the gene matches. In germline, CDR1 is ENHRY, CDR2 SYGVKD. The CDR3 has 13 amino acids. The CDR3 sequence is CAIRDRGLTEAFF. The CDR3, as DNA: TGTGCCATCAGGGACAGGGGCTTGACTGAAGCTTTCTTT.

A single count supports this clone. This rearrangement joins TRBV5-5 to TRBJ2-7; perhaps TRBD1 as D (5 bases). Trimming cost V 4 bases and J 4 bases, with 18 bases left between them. Germline V gives CDR1 SGHKS, CDR2 YYEKEE (reference sequence). The CDR3 is made up of 15 amino acids. The CDR3 DNA is TGTGCCAGCAGCAACGACAGCAGATACCCGTACGAGCAGTACTTC. Protein sequence: CASSNDSRYPYEQYF.

The V gene is TRBV28, the J gene TRBJ2-5; 12 nucleotides agree with TRBD2. The germline gives CDR1 MDHEN, CDR2 SYDVKM. After removal of 6 bases from V and 0 bases from J, the junction contained 5 bases not matched to a gene. The CDR3 consists of 16 residues. The CDR3 region has the DNA TGTGCCAGCAGACTAGCGGGAGGAATGTACCAAGAGACCCAGTACTTC. Translation gives CASRLAGGMYQETQYF.

The chain links TRBV2 to TRBJ2-1, with TRBD2 matching 7 bases. Germline CDR1 SNHLY, CDR2 FYNNEI. This CDR3 region has 11 residues. The J segment lost 14 bases and the V segment lost 8 bases, leaving 9 bases of the junction unmatched. The CDR3 loop reads CASLLGGGKFF. The CDR3 nucleotides are TGTGCCAGCCTCCTTGGGGGGGGTAAGTTCTTC. The whole variable domain, filled in from reference TRBV2 and TRBJ2-1, reads EPEVTQTPSHQVTQMGQEVILRCVPISNHLYFYWYRQILGQKVEFLVSFYNNEISEKSEIFDDQFSVERPDGSNFTLKIRSTKLEDSAMYFCASLLGGGKFFGPGTRLTVL.

CDR3 region: CASSPDRGPNTEAFF. CDR3 nucleotide sequence: TGCGCCAGCAGTCCCGACAGGGGGCCGAACACTGAAGCTTTCTTT. This chain links TRBV10-1 with TRBJ1-1, with 10 positions matching TRBD1. The CDR3 is made up of 15 amino acids. J lost 1 base, V lost 5 bases, and 4 bases had no gene match. CDR1 and CDR2 from the germline V gene are WNHNN and SYGVQD (reference sequence).